One sample yielded the 18 T cell receptor beta chains listed below, sequenced in a study of early T cells in non-severe SARS-CoV-2 infection. TCRdb ran MiXCR on the 5' RACE reads and lists one entry per CDR3 protein. In the table there are roughly 57,000 distinct CDR3 sequences, about 13% of which are singletons. Sequenced here: whole blood, sampled at baseline. The source is an adult who was a healthcare worker with PCR-confirmed SARS-CoV-2 infection or an uninfected control (not recorded which).

This clonotype has a handful of counts. V is TRBV28 and J is TRBJ2-3, with 9 positions matching TRBD1. V dropped 2 bases and J dropped 3; count of bases not matched to a gene: 3. The length of the CDR3 is 15 residues. The V gene's germline CDR1 is MDHEN and CDR2 SYDVKM. The CDR3 nucleotides read TGTGCCAGCAGTTTAGGGACAGGGAGGACAGATACGCAGTATTTT. The encoded protein is CASSLGTGRTDTQYF.

This clonotype has more than one count but fewer than ten. The J gene is TRBJ2-7, the V gene TRBV5-1; TRBD2 aligns across 7 bases. With 3 bases clipped from V and 3 bases from J, the junction kept 3 bases outside the gene matches. The CDR3 covers 13 residues. Germline V gene data show CDR1 as SGHRS and CDR2 as YFSETQ. The CDR3 reads CASSWGGNYEQYF. In DNA form, the CDR3 reads TGCGCCAGCAGCTGGGGAGGGAACTACGAGCAGTACTTC. Combining the CDR3 with reference TRBV5-1 and TRBJ2-7 gives the whole variable domain KAGVTQTPRYLIKTRGQQVTLSCSPISGHRSVSWYQQTPGQGLQFLFEYFSETQRNKGNFPGRFSGRQFSNSRSEMNVSTLELGDSALYLCASSWGGNYEQYFGPGTRLTVT.

This clonotype was observed a handful of times. V and J are TRBV6-5 and TRBJ1-1; D remains ambiguous. CDR1 MNHEY and CDR2 SVGAGI come from the germline V gene. The germline V and J ends were trimmed by 1 base and 2 bases, with 5 bases remaining between them. The CDR3 loop spans 13 amino acids. The CDR3 is CASSYWDNTEAFF. Written as DNA, the CDR3 is TGTGCCAGCAGTTACTGGGATAACACTGAAGCTTTCTTT.

This chain's CDR3 is CASSYHLGRGSPTDTQYF. CDR3 sequence (DNA): TGTGCCAGCAGTTACCATCTCGGGCGGGGGAGCCCCACAGATACGCAGTATTTT. The chain recombines TRBV6-2 or TRBV6-3 with TRBJ2-3, with 7 bases matching TRBD2. CDR1 is MNHEY, CDR2 SVGEGT, per germline. V shed 2 bases and J 2 bases; nucleotides not matched to a gene: 13. The CDR3 is 18 residues long.

This clonotype was observed a few times. V is TRBV4-1 and J is TRBJ2-7; the match to TRBD2 covers 8 bases. The CDR3 totals 15 residues. Trimming at V came to 4 bases and at J to 3 bases, leaving 8 bases not matched to a gene. Germline V gene sequence: CDR1 MGHRA, CDR2 YSYEKL. DNA of the CDR3: TGCGCCAGCAGCCGGGTAGCGGGGAGTGACTACGAGCAGTACTTC. Translation gives CASSRVAGSDYEQYF.

This clonotype came up a few times. The CDR3 nucleotides are TGTGCCAGCAGCCCAGGGGCGACCCGAAACACCATATATTTT. Protein product: CASSPGATRNTIYF. The chain joins TRBV7-9 to TRBJ1-3, with D possibly matching TRBD1 (6 bases). Germline lookup yields CDR1 SEHNR and CDR2 FQNEAQ (reference sequence). This CDR3 region has 14 residues. The V gene lost 5 bases and the J gene lost 5 bases, with 13 bases spanning the gap.

The table lists this clonotype with a few counts. This chain links TRBV4-2 with TRBJ2-7; the match to TRBD1 covers 8 bases. CDR3 length: 16 residues. The V segment lost 3 bases and the J segment 3 bases; nucleotides outside the gene matches: 10. Germline-derived CDR1 and CDR2 are LGHNA and YNFKEQ. For the CDR3, the DNA is TGTGCCAGCAGCCAGCAAGTAGGGACAGGCCGCTACGAGCAGTACTTC. Translation: CASSQQVGTGRYEQYF.

The chain combines TRBV3-1 with TRBJ1-4; no clear D gene. V was cut by 4 bases and J by 7 bases, with 13 bases left in between. The CDR3 has 14 residues. CDR1 and CDR2 from the germline V gene are LGHDT and YNNKEL (reference sequence). Here the CDR3 DNA reads TGTGCCAGCAGCCCGGTAGGCGTTGGTGAAAAACTGTTTTTT. Translation: CASSPVGVGEKLFF.

The chain has TRBV6-1 and TRBJ1-6; D remains ambiguous. Germline V gene sequence: CDR1 MNHNS, CDR2 SASEGT. V was clipped by 0 bases and J by 0 bases, with 9 bases between them. The CDR3 contains 17 residues. Here the CDR3 reads CASSEADGSSYNSPLHF. For the CDR3, the DNA is TGTGCCAGCAGTGAAGCGGACGGAAGCTCCTATAATTCACCCCTCCACTTT.

This clonotype was recorded a few times. This sequence joins TRBV28 and TRBJ2-4; a weak D match, TRBD1 (6 bases). Trimming pared 5 bases from V and 1 base from J, leaving 12 bases between. There are 15 residues in the CDR3. Germline values: CDR1 MDHEN, CDR2 SYDVKM. CDR3 region: CASSPTGRAKNIQYF. The CDR3 bases are TGTGCCAGCAGTCCCACAGGGCGCGCCAAAAACATTCAGTACTTC.

This clonotype has just a few counts. The V and J genes are TRBV11-2 and TRBJ2-2, with a weak D call TRBD1 (6 bases). The V end was cut by 6 bases, the J end by 1 base, with 9 bases between. This CDR3 comprises 14 residues. Looked up from germline, CDR1 is SGHAT and CDR2 is FQNNGV. CDR3 coding DNA: TGTGCCAGCAGGATGGGACAGAACACCGGGGAGCTGTTTTTT. Protein product: CASRMGQNTGELFF.

This clonotype came up a few times. This rearrangement joins TRBV3-1 to TRBJ2-1; unclear D gene. This CDR3 comprises 14 residues. Looked up from germline, CDR1 is LGHDT and CDR2 is YNNKEL (reference sequence). V was clipped by 4 bases and J by 5 bases, with 12 bases between them. CDR3 nucleotides: TGTGCCAGCAGCCTGGGAATGGCCCACAATGAGCAGTTCTTC. Its protein product is CASSLGMAHNEQFF.

In this sample, this clonotype turned up many times. This sequence joins TRBV29-1 and TRBJ2-7; unclear D gene. The length of the CDR3 is 11 residues. The germline gives CDR1 SQVTM, CDR2 ANQGSEA. The ends were cut back, 4 bases at V and 3 bases at J, with 7 bases in the middle. CDR3 nucleotide sequence: TGCAGCGTTGGTAGAAACTACGAGCAGTACTTC. It yields the protein CSVGRNYEQYF.

This clonotype appeared many times. The rearrangement links TRBV7-3 to TRBJ1-1, with 8 bases that match TRBD1. Per germline, CDR1 SGHTA and CDR2 FQGTGA. This CDR3 spans 13 amino acids. V trimming: 5 bases; J trimming: 4 bases; junction bases outside the gene matches: 3. The CDR3 sequence: CASSETGGTEAFF. The CDR3 nucleotides are TGTGCCAGCAGCGAAACAGGGGGCACTGAAGCTTTCTTT.

The V call is TRBV3-1, the J call TRBJ2-1; tentatively, D is TRBD1 (6 bases). The CDR3 consists of 15 residues. Trimming removed 4 bases from V and 6 bases from J, with 16 bases in between. CDR1 is LGHDT and CDR2 is YNNKEL in the germline V gene (reference sequence). The CDR3 reads CASSLGTTGANEQFF. CDR3 coding DNA: TGTGCCAGCAGCCTCGGGACAACCGGGGCCAATGAGCAGTTCTTC.

This clonotype occurred many times. CDR3: CASSLANTGVGDTQYF. CDR3 nucleotides: TGTGCCAGCAGTTTAGCAAATACAGGGGTTGGAGATACGCAGTATTTT. This sequence joins TRBV27 and TRBJ2-3; TRBD1 matches 7 bases. V shed 2 bases and J 5 bases; nucleotides not matched to a gene: 10. CDR1 and CDR2 (germline): MNHEY, SMNVEV (reference sequence). This CDR3 is 16 amino acids long.

This clonotype was detected only a few times. The rearrangement uses TRBV18 and TRBJ2-3; TRBD2 aligns across 9 bases. CDR1 is KGHSH and CDR2 is LQKENI in the germline V gene. The CDR3 length is 17 residues. V lost 3 bases to trimming and J lost 2 bases; unmatched junction nucleotides: 9. The CDR3 nucleotides are TGTGCCAGCTCACCGCAAATTAGCGGGGGCCCCACAGATACGCAGTATTTT. It encodes CASSPQISGGPTDTQYF.

This clonotype has at least ten counts. In DNA form, the CDR3 reads TGTGCCAGCAGCCAAGAGGCTCAGGATTCGGAGACCCAGTACTTC. This sequence encodes CASSQEAQDSETQYF. The V and J genes are TRBV4-2 and TRBJ2-5; D remains ambiguous. The CDR3 is made up of 15 amino acids. Per the germline V gene, CDR1 is LGHNA and CDR2 is YNFKEQ. V lost 0 bases, J lost 5 bases, and 13 bases lay in between.